A single sample gave rise to the 16 T cell receptor beta chains below, sequenced in a study of CD8 T cells in ankylosing spondylitis. MiXCR, applied by TCRdb to the 5' RACE reads, yields one record per CDR3 protein. In the table there are 150,000 to 200,000 distinct CDR3 sequences, around 8.9% of which are singletons. The sample consisted of blood, either unsorted or a sorted T cell fraction (not recorded which). All receptors come from a female donor with ankylosing spondylitis or in good health (not recorded which).

The V gene is TRBV12-3 or TRBV12-4, the J gene TRBJ2-1; D not resolved. The CDR3 is made up of 11 amino acids. With 3 bases removed from V and 8 bases from J, the gap between germline ends came to 5 bases. The CDR3 reads CASSFQHEQFF. DNA of the CDR3: TGTGCCAGCAGTTTCCAACATGAGCAGTTCTTC.

The chain couples TRBV7-9 to TRBJ2-1, with 7 bases aligning to TRBD2. The V and J ends lost 8 bases and 5 bases, in that order; junction bases with no gene match: 15. Germline V gene data show CDR1 as SEHNR and CDR2 as FQNEAQ (reference sequence). The CDR3 totals 16 residues. CDR3 region: CASSPASGISHNEQFF. In nucleotides, the CDR3 is TGTGCCAGCTCACCCGCCAGCGGGATAAGCCACAATGAGCAGTTCTTC. The variable domain in full, with the rest retrieved from reference TRBV7-9 and TRBJ2-1, is DTGVSQNPRHKITKRGQNVTFRCDPISEHNRLYWYRQTLGQGPEFLTYFQNEAQLEKSRLLSDRFSAERPKGSFSTLEIQRTEQGDSAMYLCASSPASGISHNEQFFGPGTRLTVL.

In regard to this clonotype: Sequence at one end of the junction differs from germline and may be a read error. The chain couples TRBV6-5 to TRBJ1-5; 8 bases map to TRBD1. CDR1 and CDR2 (germline): MNHEY, SVGAGI. There are 14 residues in the CDR3. Here the CDR3 reads CASSYPGGKQPQHF. The CDR3 DNA reads as TGTGCCAGCAGTTACCCAGGGGGCAAGCAGCCCCAGCATTTT.

This chain links TRBV14 with TRBJ2-7, with 12 nucleotides matching TRBD2. Looked up from germline, CDR1 is SGHDN and CDR2 is FVKESK. The junction had 10 bases not matched to a gene; V was cut back by 0 bases and J by 1 base. The CDR3 covers 19 residues. The CDR3 protein is CASSQEPLLAGGWSYEQYF. Here the CDR3 DNA reads TGTGCCAGCAGCCAAGAACCCCTCCTAGCGGGAGGGTGGTCCTACGAGCAGTACTTC.

This chain connects TRBV19 to TRBJ1-1; TRBD1 matches at 7 bases. Germline values: CDR1 LNHDA, CDR2 SQIVND (reference sequence). This CDR3 has 14 amino acids. The J segment lost 3 bases and the V segment lost 5 bases, leaving 6 bases of the junction unmatched. The CDR3 DNA reads TGTGCCAGTAGTGTACAGGGGTTGGACACTGAAGCTTTCTTT. This translates into CASSVQGLDTEAFF.

The J gene is TRBJ2-1, the V gene TRBV5-1; TRBD1 might be the D (7 bases). In germline, CDR1 is SGHRS, CDR2 YFSETQ. CDR3 length equals 16 residues. V lost 7 bases, J lost 5 bases, and 22 bases lay in between. CDR3 sequence: CASGPSGGRGDNEQFF. The CDR3 DNA reads as TGCGCCAGCGGCCCCTCAGGGGGGCGGGGAGACAATGAGCAGTTCTTC.

V and J are TRBV6-1 and TRBJ2-3; 12 bases map to TRBD2. The CDR3 runs to 17 residues. V gave up 7 bases and J gave up 0 bases; unmatched junction bases: 8. CDR1 and CDR2 (germline): MNHNS, SASEGT. The CDR3 here is CASTLAGGTTSTDTQYF. The CDR3 DNA reads TGTGCCAGCACTCTAGCGGGGGGGACCACTAGCACAGATACGCAGTATTTT.

The table lists this clonotype with a few counts. This chain uses TRBV20-1 with TRBJ2-1, with D possibly matching TRBD2 (6 bases). The V end lost 6 bases, the J end lost 2 bases, and 14 bases lay between the germline ends. CDR3 length: 14 residues. Germline CDR1 reads DFQATT; CDR2 reads SNEGSKA (reference sequence). The CDR3 bases are TGCAGTGCCGCTTGGGGCGGGACCTACAATGAGCAGTTCTTC. Protein: CSAAWGGTYNEQFF.

This rearrangement joins TRBV10-1 to TRBJ2-7, with unresolved D. The CDR3 extends over 11 amino acids. Germline CDR1 WNHNN, CDR2 SYGVQD (reference sequence). Trimming took 9 bases from V and 6 from J, leaving 12 bases between them. The DNA of the CDR3 is TGCGCCAGGAACCATGGCTGCGAGCAGTACTTC. Protein product: CARNHGCEQYF.

This clonotype was seen only a few times. V gene TRBV6-4 combines with J gene TRBJ2-1; 9 bases map to TRBD2. Germline trimming cut 6 bases from V and 7 bases from J; bases unmatched to any gene: 19. The V gene's germline CDR1 is MRHNA and CDR2 SNTAGT. The CDR3 spans 18 residues. The CDR3 DNA reads as TGTGCCAGCAGACGGGCGGGAGGGCCGGATGGGTCAGGTAATGAGCAGTTCTTC. Translating gives CASRRAGGPDGSGNEQFF.

J is TRBJ2-1 and V is TRBV7-9; maybe TRBD1 (6 bases). The length of the CDR3 is 13 residues. The germline V gene has CDR1 SEHNR and CDR2 FQNEAQ (reference sequence). Trimming stripped 4 bases from V and 7 bases from J, with 11 bases between. In nucleotides, the CDR3 is TGTGCCAGCAGCTCGAACAGGGTTAATGAGCAGTTCTTC. Residues: CASSSNRVNEQFF.

In DNA form, the CDR3 reads TGTGCCAGCAGGGGACAGAGGTCAGGCTACGAGCAGTACTTC. This codes for CASRGQRSGYEQYF. V and J are TRBV7-9 and TRBJ2-7; 7 positions agree with TRBD1. Germline-derived CDR1 and CDR2 are SEHNR and FQNEAQ (reference sequence). This CDR3 contains 14 residues. Germline trimming cut 6 bases from V and 3 bases from J; bases unmatched to any gene: 8.

This clonotype was seen more than once but under ten times. The rearrangement joins TRBV4-3 to TRBJ1-3, with TRBD1 as a possible D gene (5 bases). The CDR3 is 16 residues long. V gave up 0 bases and J gave up 4 bases, with 13 bases separating them. Germline CDR1 reads LGHNA; CDR2 reads YSLEER. The CDR3: CASSQDLATAGNTIYF. CDR3 DNA sequence: TGCGCCAGCAGCCAAGATCTAGCGACAGCCGGAAACACCATATATTTT.

The gene calls are TRBV27 and TRBJ2-7; D could derive from TRBD1 or TRBD2 (6 bases each). The CDR3 is 14 residues long. The germline V gene has CDR1 MNHEY and CDR2 SMNVEV (reference sequence). The germline V and J ends were trimmed by 3 bases and 5 bases, with 14 bases remaining between them. This CDR3 is CASSLLGGPHEQYF. CDR3 DNA: TGTGCCAGCAGTTTGTTGGGGGGCCCCCACGAGCAGTACTTC.

A few counts support this clonotype. This chain links TRBV9 with TRBJ2-1; 9 bases align to TRBD1. The junction had 5 bases not matched to a gene; V was cut back by 3 bases and J by 4 bases. CDR1 SGDLS and CDR2 YYNGEE come from the germline V gene. CDR3 length: 15 amino acids. CDR3 bases: TGTGCCAGCAGCGCACAGGGGGCTGAGTACAATGAGCAGTTCTTC. It is translated as CASSAQGAEYNEQFF. The full variable domain, completed using reference TRBV9 and TRBJ2-1, is DSGVTQTPKHLITATGQRVTLRCSPRSGDLSVYWYQQSLDQGLQFLIQYYNGEERAKGNILERFSAQQFPDLHSELNLSSLELGDSALYFCASSAQGAEYNEQFFGPGTRLTVL.

The V gene is TRBV6-5, the J gene TRBJ2-7; D gene uncertain. The CDR3 covers 13 residues. V was pared by 4 bases and J by 5 bases, with 12 bases between. CDR1 is MNHEY, CDR2 SVGAGI, per germline. In DNA form, the CDR3 reads TGTGCCAGCAGTTCCGGACCGGCGGACGAGCAGTACTTC. Encoded protein: CASSSGPADEQYF.